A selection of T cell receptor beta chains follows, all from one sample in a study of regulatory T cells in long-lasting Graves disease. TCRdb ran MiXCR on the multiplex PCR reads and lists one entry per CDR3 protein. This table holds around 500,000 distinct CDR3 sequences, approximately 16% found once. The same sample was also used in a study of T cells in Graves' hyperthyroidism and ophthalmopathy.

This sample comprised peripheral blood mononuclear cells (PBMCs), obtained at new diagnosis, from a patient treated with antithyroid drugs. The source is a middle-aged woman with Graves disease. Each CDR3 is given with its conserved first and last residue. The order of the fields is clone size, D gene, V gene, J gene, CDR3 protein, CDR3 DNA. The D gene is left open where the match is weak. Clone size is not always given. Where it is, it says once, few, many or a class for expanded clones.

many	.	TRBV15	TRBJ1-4	CATSEYRSYNEKLFF	TGTGCCACCAGCGAGTACAGGAGCTATAATGAAAAACTGTTTTTT
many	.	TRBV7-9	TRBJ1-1	CASSWDGRNTEAFF	TGTGCCAGCAGCTGGGACGGGCGAAACACTGAAGCTTTCTTT
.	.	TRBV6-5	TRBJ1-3	CASSYGFGSSGNTIYF	TGTGCCAGCAGTTACGGGTTCGGGAGCTCTGGAAACACCATATATTTT
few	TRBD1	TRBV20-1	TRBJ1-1	CSAREGQGASTEAFF	TGCAGTGCTAGAGAGGGCCAGGGGGCGTCCACTGAAGCTTTCTTT
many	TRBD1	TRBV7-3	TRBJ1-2	CASSLMGTESINYGYTF	TGTGCCAGCAGCTTAATGGGGACAGAATCAATTAACTATGGCTACACCTTC
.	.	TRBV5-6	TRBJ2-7	CASSPSPEGAYEQYF	TGTGCCAGCAGCCCAAGCCCCGAGGGGGCCTACGAGCAGTACTTC
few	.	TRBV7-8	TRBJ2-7	CASSLDKGLSYEQYF	TGTGCCAGCAGCTTAGACAAGGGCCTCTCCTACGAGCAGTACTTC
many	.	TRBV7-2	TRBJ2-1	CASSSPVSEQFF	TGTGCCAGCAGCTCCCCCGTGAGTGAGCAGTTCTTC
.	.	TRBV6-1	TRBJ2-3	CASSRGAARDTQYF	TGTGCCAGCAGCCGGGGGGCCGCAAGGGATACGCAGTATTTT
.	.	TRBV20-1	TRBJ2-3	CSARVPITQYF	TGCAGTGCTAGGGTACCGATTACGCAGTATTTT
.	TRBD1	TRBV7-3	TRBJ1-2	CASSSGQGVGGYTF	TGTGCCAGCAGCTCGGGACAGGGTGTTGGTGGCTACACCTTC
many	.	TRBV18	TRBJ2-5	CASSPPGRETQYF	TGTGCCAGCTCACCACCGGGGCGGGAGACCCAGTACTTC
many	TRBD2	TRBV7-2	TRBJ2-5	CASSLHGGAATQYF	TGTGCCAGCAGCTTGCACGGGGGGGCCGCGACCCAGTACTTC
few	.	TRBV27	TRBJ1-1	CASSFRGSNTEAFF	TGTGCCAGCAGTTTTCGCGGATCGAACACTGAAGCTTTCTTT
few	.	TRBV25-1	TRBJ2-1	CASSGYRDLNEQFF	TGTGCCAGCAGTGGATACCGGGACCTCAATGAGCAGTTCTTC
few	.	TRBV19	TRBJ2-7	CASTPNRLSYEQYF	TGTGCCAGTACCCCAAACAGGCTCTCCTACGAGCAGTACTTC
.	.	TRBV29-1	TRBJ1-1	CSVVGWATEAFF	TGCAGCGTTGTCGGCTGGGCCACTGAAGCTTTCTTT
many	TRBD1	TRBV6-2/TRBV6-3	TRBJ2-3	CASSVDRGTDTQYF	TGTGCCAGCAGTGTAGACAGGGGCACAGATACGCAGTATTTT
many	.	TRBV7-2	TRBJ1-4	CASSSPGLANEKLFF	TGTGCCAGCAGCTCCCCAGGGTTAGCTAATGAAAAACTGTTTTTT
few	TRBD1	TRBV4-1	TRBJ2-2	CAASGTGTTGELFF	TGCGCCGCGTCCGGGACAGGGACGACCGGGGAGCTGTTTTTT
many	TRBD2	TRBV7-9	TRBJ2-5	CASSSVGLTSAETQYF	TGTGCCAGCAGCTCCGTCGGCCTAACTAGCGCGGAGACCCAGTACTTC
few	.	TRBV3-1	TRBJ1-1	CASSLTEYATEAFF	TGTGCCAGCAGCCTCACGGAATACGCGACTGAAGCTTTCTTT
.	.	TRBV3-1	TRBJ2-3	CASSQDWQGRTDTQYF	TGTGCCAGCAGCCAAGATTGGCAGGGACGGACAGATACGCAGTATTTT
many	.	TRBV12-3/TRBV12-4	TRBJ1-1	CASSLAGFTEAFF	TGTGCCAGCAGTCTCGCAGGGTTCACTGAAGCTTTCTTT
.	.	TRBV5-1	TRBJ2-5	CASSLQVPETQYF	TGCGCCAGCAGCTTACAGGTGCCAGAGACCCAGTACTTC
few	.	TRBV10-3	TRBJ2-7	CAISESGWGPHYEQYF	TGTGCCATCAGTGAGTCGGGGTGGGGGCCCCACTACGAGCAGTACTTC
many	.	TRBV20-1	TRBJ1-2	CSELGPGVGYTF	TGCAGTGAATTGGGTCCAGGGGTCGGCTACACCTTC
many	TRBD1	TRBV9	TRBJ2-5	CASSATGVETQYF	TGTGCCAGCAGCGCGACAGGGGTTGAGACCCAGTACTTC
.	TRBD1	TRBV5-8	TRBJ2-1	CASRFRTGASYNEQFF	TGTGCCAGCAGGTTCCGGACAGGGGCGTCCTACAATGAGCAGTTCTTC
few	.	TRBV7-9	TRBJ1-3	CASSSYPLGNTIYF	TGTGCCAGCAGCTCTTACCCTCTGGGAAACACCATATATTTT
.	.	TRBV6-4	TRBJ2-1	CASSYDSPSYNEQFF	TGTGCCAGCAGTTACGACAGTCCCTCCTACAATGAGCAGTTCTTC
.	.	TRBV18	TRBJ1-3	CASSPQALSGNTIYF	TGTGCCAGCTCACCACAGGCCCTCTCTGGAAACACCATATATTTT
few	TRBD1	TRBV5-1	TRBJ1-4	CASSISGTGTKKLFF	TGCGCCAGCAGCATCTCCGGGACAGGGACAAAAAAACTGTTTTTT
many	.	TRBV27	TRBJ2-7	CASSLTADLYEQYF	TGTGCCAGCAGCCTGACCGCTGATCTCTACGAGCAGTACTTC
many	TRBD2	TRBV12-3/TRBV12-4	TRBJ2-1	CASSPSGGAFDEQFF	TGTGCCAGCAGTCCTAGCGGGGGGGCCTTCGATGAGCAGTTCTTC
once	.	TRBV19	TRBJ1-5	CASAGDFNQPQHF	TGTGCCAGTGCAGGGGACTTCAATCAGCCCCAGCATTTT
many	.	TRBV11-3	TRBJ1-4	CASSLDGSRSEKLFF	TGTGCCAGCAGCTTAGATGGGAGCCGGAGTGAAAAACTGTTTTTT
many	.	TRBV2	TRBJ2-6	CASSADRSGANVLTF	TGTGCCAGCAGTGCAGACAGGTCTGGGGCCAACGTCCTGACTTTC
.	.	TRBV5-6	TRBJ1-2	CAGSLGSGTNYGYTF	TGTGCCGGCAGCTTGGGCAGCGGAACTAACTATGGCTACACCTTC
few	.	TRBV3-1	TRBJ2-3	CASSQGPNTDTQYF	TGTGCCAGCAGCCAAGGGCCAAACACAGATACGCAGTATTTT